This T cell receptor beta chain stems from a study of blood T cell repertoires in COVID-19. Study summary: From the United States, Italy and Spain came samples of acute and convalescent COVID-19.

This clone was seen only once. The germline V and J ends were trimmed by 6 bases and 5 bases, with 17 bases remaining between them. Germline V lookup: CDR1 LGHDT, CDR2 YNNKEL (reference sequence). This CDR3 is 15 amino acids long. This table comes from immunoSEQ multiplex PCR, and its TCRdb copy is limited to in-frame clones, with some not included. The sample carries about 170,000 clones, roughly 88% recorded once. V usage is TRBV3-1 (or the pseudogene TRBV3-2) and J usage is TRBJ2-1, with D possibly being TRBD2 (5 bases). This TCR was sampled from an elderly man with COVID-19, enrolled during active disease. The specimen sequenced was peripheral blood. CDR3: CASSPPRGPNNEQFF. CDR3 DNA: TGTGCCAGCAGTCCGCCCCGGGGTCCAAACAATGAGCAGTTCTTC.